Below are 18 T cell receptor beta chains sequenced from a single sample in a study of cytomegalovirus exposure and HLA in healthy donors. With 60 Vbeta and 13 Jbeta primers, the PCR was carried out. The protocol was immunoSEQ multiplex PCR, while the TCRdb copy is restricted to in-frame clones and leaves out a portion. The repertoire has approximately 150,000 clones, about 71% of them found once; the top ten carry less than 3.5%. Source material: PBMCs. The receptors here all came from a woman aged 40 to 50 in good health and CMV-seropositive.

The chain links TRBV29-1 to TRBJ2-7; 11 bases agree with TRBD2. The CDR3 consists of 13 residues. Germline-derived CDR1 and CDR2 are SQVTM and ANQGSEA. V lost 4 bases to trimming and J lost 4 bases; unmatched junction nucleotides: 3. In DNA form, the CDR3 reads TGCAGCGTTGCTGGACTAGCGGGTTACGAGCAGTACTTC. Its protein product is CSVAGLAGYEQYF.

The CDR3 DNA follows: TGTGCCAGCAGTCCGACATCGCGTGGCTACACCTTC. Translating it yields CASSPTSRGYTF. This chain joins TRBV28 and TRBJ1-2; D uncertain. Germline V gene lookup returns CDR1 MDHEN and CDR2 SYDVKM. V was shortened by 5 bases and J by 7 bases, with 11 bases between the two germline ends. The CDR3 sequence is 12 residues long.

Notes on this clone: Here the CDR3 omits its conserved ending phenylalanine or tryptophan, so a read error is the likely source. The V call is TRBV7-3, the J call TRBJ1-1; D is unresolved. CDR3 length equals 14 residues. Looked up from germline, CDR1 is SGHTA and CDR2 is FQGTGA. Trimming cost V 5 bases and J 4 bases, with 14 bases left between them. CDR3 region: CASSASGALTEAFS. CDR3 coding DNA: TGTGCCAGCAGCGCATCCGGTGCCCTCACTGAAGCTTTCTCT.

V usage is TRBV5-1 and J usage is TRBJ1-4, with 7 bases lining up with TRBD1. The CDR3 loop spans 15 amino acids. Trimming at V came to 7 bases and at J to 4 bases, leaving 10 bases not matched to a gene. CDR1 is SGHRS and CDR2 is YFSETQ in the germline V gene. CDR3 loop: CASGLLGQFNEKLFF. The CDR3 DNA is TGCGCCAGCGGACTACTGGGACAGTTTAATGAAAAACTGTTTTTT.

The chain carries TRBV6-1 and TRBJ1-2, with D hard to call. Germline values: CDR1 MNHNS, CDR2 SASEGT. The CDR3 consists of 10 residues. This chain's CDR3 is CSTRGYGYTF. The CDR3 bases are TGTTCCACCCGGGGCTATGGCTACACCTTC.

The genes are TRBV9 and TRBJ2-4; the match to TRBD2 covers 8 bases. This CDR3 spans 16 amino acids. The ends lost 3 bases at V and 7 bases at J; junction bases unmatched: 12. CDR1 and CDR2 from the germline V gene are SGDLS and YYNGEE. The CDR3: CASSATVGLVANIQYF. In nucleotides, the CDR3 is TGTGCCAGCAGCGCCACGGTGGGACTAGTTGCGAACATTCAGTACTTC.

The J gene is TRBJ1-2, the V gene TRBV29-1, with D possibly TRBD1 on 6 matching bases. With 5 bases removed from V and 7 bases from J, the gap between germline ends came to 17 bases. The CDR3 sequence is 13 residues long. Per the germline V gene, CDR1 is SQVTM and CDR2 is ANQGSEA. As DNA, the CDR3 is TGCAGCGTTTCTGAAACAGGGTTGGGTGGCTACACCTTC. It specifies CSVSETGLGGYTF.

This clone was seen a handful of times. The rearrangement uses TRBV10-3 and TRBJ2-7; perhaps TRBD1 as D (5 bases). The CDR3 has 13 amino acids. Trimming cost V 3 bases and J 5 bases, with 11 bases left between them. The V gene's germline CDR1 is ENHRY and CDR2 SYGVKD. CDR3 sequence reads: CAISDPGQDEQYF. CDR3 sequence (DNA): TGTGCCATCAGTGACCCCGGACAAGACGAGCAGTACTTC.

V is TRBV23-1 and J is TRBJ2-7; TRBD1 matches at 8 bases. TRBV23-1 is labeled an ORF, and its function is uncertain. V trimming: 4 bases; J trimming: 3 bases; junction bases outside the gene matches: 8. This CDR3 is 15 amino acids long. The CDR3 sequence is CASSRRQGTFYEQYF. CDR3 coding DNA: TGCGCCAGCAGTCGGCGACAGGGGACATTCTACGAGCAGTACTTC.

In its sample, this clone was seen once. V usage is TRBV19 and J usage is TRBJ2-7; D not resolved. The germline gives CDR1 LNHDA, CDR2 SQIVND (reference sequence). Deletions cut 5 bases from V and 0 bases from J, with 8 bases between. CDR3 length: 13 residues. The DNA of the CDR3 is TGTGCCAGTAGTCCTGGCCACTCCTACGAGCAGTACTTC. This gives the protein CASSPGHSYEQYF.

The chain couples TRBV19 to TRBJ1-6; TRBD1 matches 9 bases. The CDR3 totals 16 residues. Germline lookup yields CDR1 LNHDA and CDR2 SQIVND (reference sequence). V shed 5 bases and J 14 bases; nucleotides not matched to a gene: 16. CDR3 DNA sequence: TGTGCCAGTAGTGCACAGGGGGCAGGGGAGAGATTCACCCTCCACTTT. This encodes CASSAQGAGERFTLHF.

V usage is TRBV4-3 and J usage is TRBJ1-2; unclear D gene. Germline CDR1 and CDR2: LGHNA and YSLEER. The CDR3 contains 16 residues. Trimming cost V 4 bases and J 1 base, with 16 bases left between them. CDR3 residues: CASSRRSAGLNYGYTF. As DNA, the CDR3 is TGCGCCAGCAGCCGAAGGTCGGCAGGACTTAACTATGGCTACACCTTC.

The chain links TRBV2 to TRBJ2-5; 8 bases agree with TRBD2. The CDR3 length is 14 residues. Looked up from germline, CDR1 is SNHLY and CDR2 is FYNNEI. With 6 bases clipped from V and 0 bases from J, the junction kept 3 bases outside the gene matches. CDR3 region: CASRVLADQETQYF. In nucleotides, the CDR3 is TGTGCCAGCAGGGTACTAGCGGACCAAGAGACCCAGTACTTC.

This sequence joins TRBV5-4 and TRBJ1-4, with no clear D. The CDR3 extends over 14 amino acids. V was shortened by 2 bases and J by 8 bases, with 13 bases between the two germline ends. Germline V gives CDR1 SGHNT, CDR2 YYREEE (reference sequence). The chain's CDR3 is CASSFTGRREKLFF. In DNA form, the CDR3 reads TGTGCCAGCAGCTTTACGGGTCGTCGAGAAAAACTGTTTTTT.

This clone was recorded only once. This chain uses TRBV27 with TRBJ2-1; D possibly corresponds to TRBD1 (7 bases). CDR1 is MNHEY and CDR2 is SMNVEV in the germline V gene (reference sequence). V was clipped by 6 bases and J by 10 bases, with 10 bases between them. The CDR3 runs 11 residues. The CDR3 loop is CASRSGGEQFF. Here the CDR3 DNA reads TGTGCCAGCAGGTCAGGGGGGGAGCAGTTCTTC.

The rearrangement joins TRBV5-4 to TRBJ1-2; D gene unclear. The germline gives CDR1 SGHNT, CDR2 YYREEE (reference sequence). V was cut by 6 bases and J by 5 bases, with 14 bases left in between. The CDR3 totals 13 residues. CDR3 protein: CASTPTGTYGYTF. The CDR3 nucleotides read TGTGCCAGCACCCCCACGGGAACATATGGCTACACCTTC.

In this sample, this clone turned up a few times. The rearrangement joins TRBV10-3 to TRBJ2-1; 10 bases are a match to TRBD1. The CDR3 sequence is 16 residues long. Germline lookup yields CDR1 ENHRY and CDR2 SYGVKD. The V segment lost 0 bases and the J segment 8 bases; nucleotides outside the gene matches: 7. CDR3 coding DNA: TGTGCCATCAGTGAGTCGAGGAGGGACAGGGGTGATGAGCAGTTCTTC. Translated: CAISESRRDRGDEQFF.

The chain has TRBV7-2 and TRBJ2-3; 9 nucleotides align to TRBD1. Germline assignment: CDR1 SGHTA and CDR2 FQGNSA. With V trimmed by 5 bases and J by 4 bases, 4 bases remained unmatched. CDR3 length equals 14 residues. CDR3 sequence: CASSAGTGPDTQYF. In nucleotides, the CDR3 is TGTGCCAGCAGCGCAGGGACAGGGCCAGATACGCAGTATTTT.